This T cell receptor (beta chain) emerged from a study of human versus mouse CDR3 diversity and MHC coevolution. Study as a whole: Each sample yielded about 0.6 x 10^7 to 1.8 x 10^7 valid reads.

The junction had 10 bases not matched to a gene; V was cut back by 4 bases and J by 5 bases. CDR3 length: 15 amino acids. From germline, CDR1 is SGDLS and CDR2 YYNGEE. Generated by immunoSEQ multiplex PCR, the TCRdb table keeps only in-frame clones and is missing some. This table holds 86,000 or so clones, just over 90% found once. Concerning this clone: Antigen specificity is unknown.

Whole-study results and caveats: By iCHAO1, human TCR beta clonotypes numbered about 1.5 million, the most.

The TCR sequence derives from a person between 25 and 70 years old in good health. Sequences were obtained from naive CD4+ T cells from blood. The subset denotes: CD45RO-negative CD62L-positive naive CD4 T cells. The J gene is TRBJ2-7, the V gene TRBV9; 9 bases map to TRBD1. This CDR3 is CASSSAGTGQDEQYF. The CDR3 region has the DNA TGTGCCAGCAGCTCCGCCGGGACAGGGCAGGACGAGCAGTACTTC.